These 5 T cell receptor beta chains were all obtained from the same sample, sequenced in a study of T cells in tuberculosis. Generated by immunoSEQ multiplex PCR, the TCRdb table keeps only in-frame clones and is missing some. The sample yields 40,000 to 50,000 clones, around 95% seen once. The sequenced sample consisted of PBMCs. Every receptor here comes from a donor between 10 and 35 years old with latent tuberculosis or without tuberculosis infection.

This CDR3 is CASSFGRLGQKAVDTQYF. In DNA form, the CDR3 reads TGTGCCAGCAGTTTCGGACGACTGGGACAGAAGGCGGTGGATACGCAGTATTTT. The chain has TRBV28 and TRBJ2-3; TRBD1 aligns across 7 bases. V gave up 3 bases and J gave up 6 bases; unmatched junction bases: 18. The CDR3 is 18 amino acids. The V gene's germline CDR1 is MDHEN and CDR2 SYDVKM.

V usage is TRBV28 and J usage is TRBJ2-7, with D uncertain. From germline, CDR1 is MDHEN and CDR2 SYDVKM. The CDR3 is 13 residues long. Trimming stripped 1 base from V and 2 bases from J, with 6 bases between. This CDR3 reads CASSLSLTYEQYF. The CDR3 nucleotides read TGTGCCAGCAGTTTATCCCTAACCTACGAGCAGTACTTC.

The rearrangement joins TRBV27 to TRBJ2-3; TRBD2 matches 8 bases. This CDR3 contains 18 residues. V dropped 5 bases and J dropped 1; count of bases not matched to a gene: 14. Germline-derived CDR1 and CDR2 are MNHEY and SMNVEV (reference sequence). The CDR3 loop is CASSRIRPGGAGTDTQYF. The DNA of the CDR3 is TGTGCCAGCAGTCGGATACGCCCCGGGGGGGCCGGCACAGATACGCAGTATTTT.

V is TRBV27 and J is TRBJ1-1; D may be TRBD1 (5 bases). There are 17 residues in the CDR3. Deletions cut 5 bases from V and 2 bases from J, with 21 bases between. CDR1 is MNHEY, CDR2 SMNVEV, per germline (reference sequence). CDR3 amino acids: CASSHPPGGHQNTEAFF. The CDR3 region has the DNA TGTGCCAGCAGTCATCCCCCTGGTGGACACCAAAACACTGAAGCTTTCTTT.

V usage is TRBV2 and J usage is TRBJ1-1; perhaps TRBD1 as D (6 bases). This CDR3 comprises 13 residues. Germline V lookup: CDR1 SNHLY, CDR2 FYNNEI. The V gene lost 9 bases and the J gene lost 5 bases, with 16 bases spanning the gap. The CDR3 is CARDPGAWTEAFF. The CDR3 nucleotides read TGTGCCAGGGACCCAGGGGCTTGGACTGAAGCTTTCTTT.